This T cell receptor beta chain was recorded in a study of T cells after yellow fever vaccination. In its sample, this clonotype was seen a few times. TCRdb reanalysed the 5' RACE reads using MiXCR and keeps one entry per CDR3 protein. The data show 29,000 or so distinct CDR3 sequences, with approximately 6% seen just once and 20% to 25% held by the top ten. This CDR3 contains 17 residues. The junction had 13 bases not matched to a gene; V was cut back by 5 bases and J by 5 bases. Germline CDR1 is PRHDT and CDR2 is FYEKMQ (reference sequence). Sequenced here: PBMCs, either bulk or a sorted T-cell subset (CD4+, CD8+, memory, or dextramer-sorted; not recorded which), sampled on the day of the yellow fever booster vaccination. The rearrangement joins TRBV13 to TRBJ2-1; 9 nucleotides match TRBD1. This receptor was taken from a young man who received the YFV17D yellow fever vaccine. The CDR3: CASSPRPGTGSHNEQFF. Written as DNA, the CDR3 is TGTGCCAGCAGCCCCAGGCCCGGGACAGGGTCCCACAATGAGCAGTTCTTC. The full variable domain, rest sourced from reference TRBV13 and TRBJ2-1, is AAGVIQSPRHLIKEKRETATLKCYPIPRHDTVYWYQQGPGQDPQFLISFYEKMQSDKGSIPDRFSAQQFSDYHSELNMSSLELGDSALYFCASSPRPGTGSHNEQFFGPGTRLTVL.